This T cell receptor (beta chain) was obtained from a study of CD8+CD57+ T cells in acquired aplastic anemia. Looking at the study overall: Yields of DNA that came from sorted CD4+ and CD8+ cells averaged around 3 ug. The study obtained 9 million to 13 million reads on average for CD4+ cells from healthy donors.

The CDR3 covers 14 residues. CDR1 is LGHDT, CDR2 YNNKEL, per germline (reference sequence). Trimming took off 4 bases at V and 2 bases at J, with 9 bases between the two ends. Genomic DNA provided the template from which TCR beta VDJ and CDR3 profiles were obtained. A single record per CDR3 protein comes from TCRdb applying MiXCR to the reads. The repertoire holds 150,000 to 200,000 distinct CDR3 sequences, with approximately 44% as singletons. Overall study findings and caveats: Found in both controls and patients were almost 30 CD8+ CDR3 sequences. With respect to CD8+ Simpson's diversity, patients and controls did not differ significantly.

This clonotype was counted a few times. What it recognizes is unknown. The sequence was collected from a human donor in good health. Sequenced material: sorted CD4+, CD8+, or CD8+CD57+ T cells (not recorded which) from PBMCs. The V call is TRBV3-1, the J call TRBJ2-4, with TRBD1 as a possible D gene (6 bases). The CDR3 region has the DNA TGTGCCAGCAGCCTGACAGGAACCAAAAACATTCAGTACTTC. Protein sequence: CASSLTGTKNIQYF. Variable domain in full (rest from reference TRBV3-1 and TRBJ2-4): DTAVSQTPKYLVTQMGNDKSIKCEQNLGHDTMYWYKQDSKKFLKIMFSYNNKELIINETVPNRFSPKSPDKAHLNLHINSLELGDSAVYFCASSLTGTKNIQYFGAGTRLSVL.